Each of the 5 T cell receptor beta chains below was sequenced from the same sample in a study of graft-versus-host responses after intestinal transplantation. These TCRs' antigens remain unknown. Repertoires were generated with immunoSEQ multiplex PCR, while TCRdb's copy carries only in-frame clones and drops some. The data contain over 100,000 clones, about 95% of them singletons. Sequencing was performed on unstimulated CD8+ T cells sorted from spleen or lymph node cells, taken before intestinal transplant. These receptors were taken from a human donor who received an intestinal transplant.

The V gene is TRBV14, the J gene TRBJ2-6, with D unresolved. Trimming took off 5 bases at V and 5 bases at J, with 10 bases between the two ends. Looked up from germline, CDR1 is SGHDN and CDR2 is FVKESK. CDR3 length: 14 amino acids. The CDR3 DNA reads as TGTGCCAGCAGCAGCGCCCCACGGGCCAACGTCCTGACTTTC. It specifies CASSSAPRANVLTF.

V usage is TRBV29-1 and J usage is TRBJ2-1; 8 positions match TRBD1. V dropped 6 bases and J dropped 8; count of bases not matched to a gene: 12. The CDR3 is 14 amino acids. Germline V gene sequence: CDR1 SQVTM, CDR2 ANQGSEA. CDR3 protein: CSVEPGGRGDEQFF. The CDR3 DNA sequence: TGCAGCGTCGAGCCAGGGGGCCGGGGCGATGAGCAGTTCTTC.

The rearrangement uses TRBV27 and TRBJ2-1; 10 bases line up with TRBD2. V was pared by 1 base and J by 8 bases, with 8 bases of the junction left unmatched. Germline V gives CDR1 MNHEY, CDR2 SMNVEV (reference sequence). CDR3 length equals 16 residues. CDR3 protein: CASSLLSGGAGDEQFF. The CDR3, as DNA: TGTGCCAGCAGTTTATTGAGCGGGGGGGCTGGGGATGAGCAGTTCTTC.

This sequence joins TRBV27 and TRBJ1-5; the match to TRBD1 covers 7 bases. The CDR3 length is 14 residues. V shed 5 bases, J shed 5 bases, and the junction held 6 bases outside the gene matches. Germline assignment: CDR1 MNHEY and CDR2 SMNVEV (reference sequence). The chain's CDR3 is CASSPRGFDQPQHF. In DNA, the CDR3 is TGTGCCAGCAGTCCCAGGGGGTTTGATCAGCCCCAGCATTTT.

This clone came up a few times. The V call is TRBV6-5, the J call TRBJ1-2; D uncertain. There are 14 residues in the CDR3. Trimming removed 4 bases from V and 6 bases from J, with 15 bases in between. Germline CDR1 MNHEY, CDR2 SVGAGI. CDR3 coding DNA: TGTGCCAGCAGTTCCAGTGGTGTAAAAAATGGCTACACCTTC. As protein: CASSSSGVKNGYTF.